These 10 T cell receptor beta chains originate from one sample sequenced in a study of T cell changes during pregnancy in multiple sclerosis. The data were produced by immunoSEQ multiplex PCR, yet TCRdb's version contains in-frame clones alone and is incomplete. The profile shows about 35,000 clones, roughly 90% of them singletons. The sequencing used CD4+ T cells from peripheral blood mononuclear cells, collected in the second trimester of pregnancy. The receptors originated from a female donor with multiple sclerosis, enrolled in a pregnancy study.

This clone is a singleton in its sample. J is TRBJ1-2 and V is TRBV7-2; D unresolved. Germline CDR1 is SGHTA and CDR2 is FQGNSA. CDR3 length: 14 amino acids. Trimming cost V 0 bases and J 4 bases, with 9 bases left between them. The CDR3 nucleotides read TGTGCCAGCAGCTTAGCTTCACAGATCTATGGCTACACCTTC. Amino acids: CASSLASQIYGYTF.

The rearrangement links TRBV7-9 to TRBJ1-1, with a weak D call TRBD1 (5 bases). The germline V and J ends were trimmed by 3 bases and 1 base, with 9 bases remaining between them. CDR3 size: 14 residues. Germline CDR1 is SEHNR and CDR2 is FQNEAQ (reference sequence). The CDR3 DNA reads TGTGCCAGCAGCTTCGGCGACAGGAACACTGAAGCTTTCTTT. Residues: CASSFGDRNTEAFF.

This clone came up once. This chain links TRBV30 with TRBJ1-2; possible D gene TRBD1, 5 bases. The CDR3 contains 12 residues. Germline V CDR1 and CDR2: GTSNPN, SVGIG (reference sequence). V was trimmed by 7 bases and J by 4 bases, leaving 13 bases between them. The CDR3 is CASHRGVYGYTF. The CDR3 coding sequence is TGTGCCTCTCACCGGGGGGTCTATGGCTACACCTTC.

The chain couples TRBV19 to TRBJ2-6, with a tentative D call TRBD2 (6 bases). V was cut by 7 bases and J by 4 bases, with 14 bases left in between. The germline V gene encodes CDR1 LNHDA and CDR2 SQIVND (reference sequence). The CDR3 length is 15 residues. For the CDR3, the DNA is TGTGCCAGTAATTGGAGGGTGTCAGGGGCCAACGTCCTGACTTTC. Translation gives CASNWRVSGANVLTF. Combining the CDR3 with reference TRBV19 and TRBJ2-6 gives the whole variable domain DGGITQSPKYLFRKEGQNVTLSCEQNLNHDAMYWYRQDPGQGLRLIYYSQIVNDFQKGDIAEGYSVSREKKESFPLTVTSAQKNPTAFYLCASNWRVSGANVLTFGAGSRLTVL.

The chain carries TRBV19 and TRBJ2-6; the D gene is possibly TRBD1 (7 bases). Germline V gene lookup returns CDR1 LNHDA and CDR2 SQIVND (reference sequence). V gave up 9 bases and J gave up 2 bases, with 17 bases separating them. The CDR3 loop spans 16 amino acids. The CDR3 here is CASRHTGEAGANVLTF. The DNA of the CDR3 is TGTGCCAGCCGACACACAGGGGAGGCTGGGGCCAACGTCCTGACTTTC.

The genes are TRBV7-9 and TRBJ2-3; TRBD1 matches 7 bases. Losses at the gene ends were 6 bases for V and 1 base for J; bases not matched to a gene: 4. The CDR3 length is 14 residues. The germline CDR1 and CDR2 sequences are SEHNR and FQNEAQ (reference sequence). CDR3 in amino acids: CASRQGQGTDTQYF. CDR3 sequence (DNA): TGTGCCAGCAGACAAGGACAGGGCACAGATACGCAGTATTTT.

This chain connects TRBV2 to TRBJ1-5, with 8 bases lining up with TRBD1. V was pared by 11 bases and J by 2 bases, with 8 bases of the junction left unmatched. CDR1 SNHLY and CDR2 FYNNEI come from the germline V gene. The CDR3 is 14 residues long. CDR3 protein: CASQGALGNQPQHF. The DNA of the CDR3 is TGTGCCTCCCAGGGGGCGCTTGGCAATCAGCCCCAGCATTTT. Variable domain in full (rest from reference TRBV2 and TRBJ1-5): EPEVTQTPSHQVTQMGQEVILRCVPISNHLYFYWYRQILGQKVEFLVSFYNNEISEKSEIFDDQFSVERPDGSNFTLKIRSTKLEDSAMYFCASQGALGNQPQHFGDGTRLSIL.

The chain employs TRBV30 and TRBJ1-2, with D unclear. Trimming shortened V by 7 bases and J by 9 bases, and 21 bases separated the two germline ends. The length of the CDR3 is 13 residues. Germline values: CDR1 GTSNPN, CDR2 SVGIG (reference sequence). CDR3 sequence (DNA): TGTGCCTTTGGAAACCCAGGCCCGAATAGCTACACCTTC. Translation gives CAFGNPGPNSYTF.

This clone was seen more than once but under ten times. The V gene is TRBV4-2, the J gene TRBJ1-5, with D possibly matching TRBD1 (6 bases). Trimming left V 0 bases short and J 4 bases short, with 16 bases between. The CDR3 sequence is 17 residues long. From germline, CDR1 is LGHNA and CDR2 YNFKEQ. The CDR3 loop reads CASSQESTGRENQPQHF. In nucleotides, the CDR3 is TGTGCCAGCAGCCAAGAATCTACAGGGAGGGAGAATCAGCCCCAGCATTTT.

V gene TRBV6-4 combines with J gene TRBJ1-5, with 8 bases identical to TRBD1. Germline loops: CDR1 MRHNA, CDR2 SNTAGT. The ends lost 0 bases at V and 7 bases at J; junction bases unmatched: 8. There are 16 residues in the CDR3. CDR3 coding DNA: TGTGCCAGCAGTGACTCAGGACAGGGCCTAGCCCAGCCCCAGCATTTT. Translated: CASSDSGQGLAQPQHF.